The clone carrying this T cell receptor (beta chain) showed up just once. The length of the CDR3 is 17 residues. V lost 0 bases, J lost 5 bases, and 9 bases stayed unmatched. In germline, CDR1 is GTSNPN, CDR2 SVGIG (reference sequence). Baseline, cycle 4 day 1, and cycle 7 day 1 were the blood sampling points. This record belongs to a study of OX40 agonist ivuxolimab in advanced cancers. For the study at large: Cancers in dose escalation were hepatocellular, melanoma, renal cell and head and neck.

Assay used: immunoSEQ multiplex PCR; TCRdb lists only in-frame clones, some missing. Here the sample spans under 70,000 clones, 75% to 90% being singletons. This sequence joins TRBV30 and TRBJ2-5; 13 nucleotides line up with TRBD2. The sequenced sample was CD4+ or CD8+ T cells sorted from blood, obtained in a trial of the OX40 agonist ivuxolimab. This clonotype was obtained from an adult with an advanced solid tumor such as melanoma, head and neck, liver or kidney cancer. Written as DNA, the CDR3 is TGTGCCTGGAGTGTGAGGGGGACTAGCGGGATCTCGGAGACCCAGTACTTC. It encodes CAWSVRGTSGISETQYF.